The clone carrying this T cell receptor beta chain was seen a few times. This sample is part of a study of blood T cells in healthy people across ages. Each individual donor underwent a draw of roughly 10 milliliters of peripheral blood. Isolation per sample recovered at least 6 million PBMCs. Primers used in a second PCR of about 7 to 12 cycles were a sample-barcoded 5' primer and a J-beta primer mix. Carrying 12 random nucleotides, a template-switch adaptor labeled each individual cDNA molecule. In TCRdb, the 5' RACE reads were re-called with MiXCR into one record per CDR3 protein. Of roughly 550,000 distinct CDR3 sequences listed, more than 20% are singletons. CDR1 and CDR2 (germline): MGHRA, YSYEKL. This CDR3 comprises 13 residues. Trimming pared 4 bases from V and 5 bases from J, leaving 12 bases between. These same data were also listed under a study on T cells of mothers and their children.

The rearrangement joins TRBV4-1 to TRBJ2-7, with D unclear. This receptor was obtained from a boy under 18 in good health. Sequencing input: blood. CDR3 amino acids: CASSLVDADEQYF. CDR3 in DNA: TGCGCCAGCAGCCTAGTGGATGCCGACGAGCAGTACTTC.